This entry describes one TCR beta chain. Germline CDR1 is KGHSH and CDR2 is LQKENI. The CDR3 sequence is 14 residues long. This record belongs to a study of T cells expressing NK-cell markers. Reprocessing the 5' RACE reads, TCRdb reports a single entry for every CDR3 protein and omits DNA. The sample's table shows about 260,000 distinct CDR3 sequences. The sequenced material came from blood T cells: a sorted CD56 or NKG2C T cell subset, CD4+ or CD8+ T cells, or bulk PBMC T cells (not recorded which). This rearrangement joins TRBV18 to TRBJ1-1. The TCR originated in a woman aged 18 to 69 in good health. This CDR3 is CASSPGRLNTDAFF.